These T cell receptor beta chains were read from a single sample in a study of cytomegalovirus exposure and HLA in healthy donors. The data were produced by immunoSEQ multiplex PCR, yet TCRdb's version contains in-frame clones alone and is incomplete. The sample includes 30,000 to 35,000 clones, more than 80% of them seen just once. Sequenced material: PBMCs. These receptors were collected from a male donor in good health and CMV-seronegative. CDR3s include the opening cysteine and the closing phenylalanine or tryptophan. The order of the fields is V gene, J gene, D gene, clone size, CDR3 protein, CDR3 DNA. A D gene is named only where the DNA matches it firmly. The listing skips clone size in some rows; elsewhere it reads once, few, many or a size class.

v_call: TRBV5-1; j_call: TRBJ2-1; d_call: .; clone_size: .; cdr3_aa: CASSESPSGLIYNEQFF; cdr3_nt: TGCGCCAGCAGCGAATCCCCAAGCGGTTTAATCTACAATGAGCAGTTCTTC
v_call: TRBV5-1; j_call: TRBJ1-1; d_call: TRBD1; clone_size: .; cdr3_aa: CASSLETGSTEAFF; cdr3_nt: TGCGCCAGCAGCCTGGAGACAGGGAGCACTGAAGCTTTCTTT
v_call: TRBV7-9; j_call: TRBJ2-5; d_call: TRBD2; clone_size: .; cdr3_aa: CASSLAKGGPETQYF; cdr3_nt: TGTGCCAGCAGCTTAGCGAAGGGAGGGCCAGAGACCCAGTACTTC
v_call: TRBV6-6; j_call: TRBJ2-3; d_call: TRBD1; clone_size: .; cdr3_aa: CASSRTGGTSTDTQYF; cdr3_nt: TGTGCCAGCAGTCGGACAGGGGGCACTAGCACAGATACGCAGTATTTT
v_call: TRBV4-1; j_call: TRBJ2-3; d_call: .; clone_size: .; cdr3_aa: CASSQGDGYTDTQYF; cdr3_nt: TGCGCCAGCAGCCAAGGAGACGGGTACACAGATACGCAGTATTTT
v_call: TRBV9; j_call: TRBJ2-1; d_call: TRBD2; clone_size: once; cdr3_aa: CACGAYAGEPYNEQFF; cdr3_nt: TGTGCATGCGGGGCCTATGCGGGAGAACCCTACAATGAGCAGTTCTTC
v_call: TRBV25-1; j_call: TRBJ2-3; d_call: .; clone_size: .; cdr3_aa: CASSAGLTDTQYF; cdr3_nt: TGTGCCAGCAGTGCGGGTCTCACAGATACGCAGTATTTT
v_call: TRBV4-2; j_call: TRBJ1-5; d_call: .; clone_size: .; cdr3_aa: CASSQGQLSNQPQHF; cdr3_nt: TGTGCCAGCAGCCAAGGACAGCTAAGCAATCAGCCCCAGCATTTT
v_call: TRBV6-6; j_call: TRBJ2-2; d_call: .; clone_size: .; cdr3_aa: CASSKGFGELFF; cdr3_nt: TGTGCCAGCAGTAAGGGGTTTGGGGAGCTGTTTTTT
v_call: TRBV7-9; j_call: TRBJ2-5; d_call: TRBD1; clone_size: .; cdr3_aa: CASGQGQETQYF; cdr3_nt: TGTGCCAGCGGACAGGGGCAAGAGACCCAGTACTTC
v_call: TRBV19; j_call: TRBJ2-1; d_call: TRBD2; clone_size: .; cdr3_aa: CASSISAGGFNEQFF; cdr3_nt: TGTGCCAGTAGTATATCAGCGGGGGGATTCAATGAGCAGTTCTTC
v_call: TRBV10-2; j_call: TRBJ1-2; d_call: .; clone_size: .; cdr3_aa: CASSESSGPFF; cdr3_nt: TGCGCCAGCAGTGAGTCTTCAGGCCCCTTCTTC
v_call: TRBV9; j_call: TRBJ1-1; d_call: TRBD1; clone_size: .; cdr3_aa: CASSLTGTGLPEAFF; cdr3_nt: TGTGCCAGCAGCTTAACCGGGACAGGGCTCCCTGAAGCTTTCTTT
v_call: TRBV5-1; j_call: TRBJ2-5; d_call: TRBD1; clone_size: .; cdr3_aa: CASSRGTVQETQYF; cdr3_nt: TGCGCCAGCAGCCGAGGGACAGTCCAAGAGACCCAGTACTTC